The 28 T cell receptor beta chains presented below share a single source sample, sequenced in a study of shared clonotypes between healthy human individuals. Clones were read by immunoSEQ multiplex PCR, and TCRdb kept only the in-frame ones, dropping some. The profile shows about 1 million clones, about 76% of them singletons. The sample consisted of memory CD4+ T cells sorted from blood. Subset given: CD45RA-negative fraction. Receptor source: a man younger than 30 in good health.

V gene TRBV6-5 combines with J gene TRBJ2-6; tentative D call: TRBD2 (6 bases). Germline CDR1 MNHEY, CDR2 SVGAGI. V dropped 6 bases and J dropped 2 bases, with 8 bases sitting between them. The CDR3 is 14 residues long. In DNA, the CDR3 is TGTGCCAGCAGCGGGAGTCCTGGGGCCAACGTCCTGACTTTC. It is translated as CASSGSPGANVLTF.

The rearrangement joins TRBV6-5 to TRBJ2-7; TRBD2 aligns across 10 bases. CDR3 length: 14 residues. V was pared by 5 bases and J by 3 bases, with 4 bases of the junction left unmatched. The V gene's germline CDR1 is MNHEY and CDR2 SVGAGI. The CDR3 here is CASSKAGGGYEQYF. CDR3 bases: TGTGCCAGCAGTAAAGCGGGAGGGGGCTACGAGCAGTACTTC.

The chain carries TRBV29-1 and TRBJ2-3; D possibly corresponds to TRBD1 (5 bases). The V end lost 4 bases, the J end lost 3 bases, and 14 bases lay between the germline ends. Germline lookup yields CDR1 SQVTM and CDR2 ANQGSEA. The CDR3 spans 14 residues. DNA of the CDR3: TGCAGCGTTGGAGTTTTGACAGCTACAGATACGCAGTATTTT. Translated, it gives CSVGVLTATDTQYF.

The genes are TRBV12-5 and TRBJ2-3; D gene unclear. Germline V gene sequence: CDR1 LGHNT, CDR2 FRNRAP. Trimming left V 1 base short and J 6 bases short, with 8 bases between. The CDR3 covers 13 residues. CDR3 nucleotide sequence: TGTGCTAGTGGTTTGGGAAATCGGGATACGCAGTATTTT. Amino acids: CASGLGNRDTQYF.

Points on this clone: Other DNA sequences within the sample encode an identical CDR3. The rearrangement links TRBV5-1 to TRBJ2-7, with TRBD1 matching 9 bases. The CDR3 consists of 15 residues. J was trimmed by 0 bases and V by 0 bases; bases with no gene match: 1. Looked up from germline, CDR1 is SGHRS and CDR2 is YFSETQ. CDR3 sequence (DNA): TGCGCCAGCAGCTTGGGGGGACAGGGCTCCTACGAGCAGTACTTC. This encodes CASSLGGQGSYEQYF.

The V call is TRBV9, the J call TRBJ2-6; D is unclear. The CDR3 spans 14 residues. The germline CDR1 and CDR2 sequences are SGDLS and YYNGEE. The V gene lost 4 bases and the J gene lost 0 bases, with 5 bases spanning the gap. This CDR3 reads CASSLYSGANVLTF. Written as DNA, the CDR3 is TGTGCCAGCAGCCTATACTCTGGGGCCAACGTCCTGACTTTC.

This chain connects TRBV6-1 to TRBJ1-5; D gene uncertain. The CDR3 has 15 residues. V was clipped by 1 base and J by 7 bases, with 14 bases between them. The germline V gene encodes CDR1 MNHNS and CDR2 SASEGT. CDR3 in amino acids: CASSEGWKGSQPQHF. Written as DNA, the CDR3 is TGTGCCAGCAGTGAAGGATGGAAGGGATCCCAGCCCCAGCATTTT.

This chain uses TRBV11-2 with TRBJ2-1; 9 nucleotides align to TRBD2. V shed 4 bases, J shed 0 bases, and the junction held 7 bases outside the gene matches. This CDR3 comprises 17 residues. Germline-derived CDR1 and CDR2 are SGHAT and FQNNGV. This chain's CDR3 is CASSSQLSGSSYNEQFF. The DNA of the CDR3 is TGTGCCAGCAGCTCGCAGCTTAGCGGGAGCTCCTACAATGAGCAGTTCTTC.

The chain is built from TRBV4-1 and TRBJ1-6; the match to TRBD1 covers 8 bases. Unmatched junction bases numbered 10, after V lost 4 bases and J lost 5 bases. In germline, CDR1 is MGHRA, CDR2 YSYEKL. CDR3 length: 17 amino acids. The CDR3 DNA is TGCGCCAGCAGCCTAACTAGCGGGACAGGCAATAATTCACCCCTCCACTTT. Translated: CASSLTSGTGNNSPLHF.

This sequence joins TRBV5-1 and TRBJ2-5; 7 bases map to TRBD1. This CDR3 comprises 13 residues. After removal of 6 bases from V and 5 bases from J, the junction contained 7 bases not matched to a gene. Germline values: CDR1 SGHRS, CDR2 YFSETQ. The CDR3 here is CASTRQGRETQYF. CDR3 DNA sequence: TGCGCCAGCACCAGACAGGGCAGGGAGACCCAGTACTTC.

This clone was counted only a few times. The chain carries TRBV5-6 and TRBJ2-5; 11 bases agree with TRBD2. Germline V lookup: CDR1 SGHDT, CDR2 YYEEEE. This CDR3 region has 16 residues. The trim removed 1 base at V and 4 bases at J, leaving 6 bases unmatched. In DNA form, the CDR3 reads TGTGCCAGCAGCTTGCTTAGCGGGGGGGCGTTAGAGACCCAGTACTTC. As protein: CASSLLSGGALETQYF. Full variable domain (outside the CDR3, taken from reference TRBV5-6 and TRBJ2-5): DAGVTQSPTHLIKTRGQQVTLRCSPKSGHDTVSWYQQALGQGPQFIFQYYEEEERQRGNFPDRFSGHQFPNYSSELNVNALLLGDSALYLCASSLLSGGALETQYFGPGTRLLVL.

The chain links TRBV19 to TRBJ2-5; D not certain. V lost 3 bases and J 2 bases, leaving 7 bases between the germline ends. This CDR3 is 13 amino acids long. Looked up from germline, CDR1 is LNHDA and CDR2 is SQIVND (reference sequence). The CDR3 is CASSILVQETQYF. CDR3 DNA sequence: TGTGCCAGTAGTATTCTTGTACAAGAGACCCAGTACTTC.

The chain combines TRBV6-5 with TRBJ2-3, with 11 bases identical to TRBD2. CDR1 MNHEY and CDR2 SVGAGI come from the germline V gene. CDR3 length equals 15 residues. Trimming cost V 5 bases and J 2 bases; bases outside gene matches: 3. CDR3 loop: CASSRLAGFTDTQYF. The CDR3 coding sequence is TGTGCCAGCAGTCGACTAGCGGGGTTCACAGATACGCAGTATTTT.

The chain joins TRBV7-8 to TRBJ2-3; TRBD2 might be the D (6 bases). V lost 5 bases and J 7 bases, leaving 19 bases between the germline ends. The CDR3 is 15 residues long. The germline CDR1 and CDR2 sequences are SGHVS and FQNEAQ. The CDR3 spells CASSNRDSNRHTQYF. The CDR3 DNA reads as TGTGCCAGCAGCAACCGGGACTCCAATCGACATACGCAGTATTTT.

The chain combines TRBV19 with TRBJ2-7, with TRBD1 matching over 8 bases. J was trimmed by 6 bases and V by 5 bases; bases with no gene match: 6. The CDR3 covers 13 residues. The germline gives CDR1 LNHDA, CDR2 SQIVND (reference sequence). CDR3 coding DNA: TGTGCCAGTAGTGGGATAACAGGGGGCGAGCAGTACTTC. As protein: CASSGITGGEQYF.

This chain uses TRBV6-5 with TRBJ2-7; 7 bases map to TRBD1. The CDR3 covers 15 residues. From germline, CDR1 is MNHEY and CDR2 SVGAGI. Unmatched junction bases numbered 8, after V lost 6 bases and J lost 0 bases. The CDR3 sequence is CASSSGTASSYEQYF. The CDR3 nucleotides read TGTGCCAGCAGCTCCGGGACAGCGTCCTCCTACGAGCAGTACTTC.

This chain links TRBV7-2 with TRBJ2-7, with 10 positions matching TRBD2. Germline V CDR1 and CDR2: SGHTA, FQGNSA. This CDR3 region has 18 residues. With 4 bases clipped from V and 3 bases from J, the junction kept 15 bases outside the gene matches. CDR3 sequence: CASSSPSSGSGGHYEQYF. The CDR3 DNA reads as TGTGCCAGCAGCTCCCCCTCTAGCGGGAGCGGCGGTCACTACGAGCAGTACTTC.

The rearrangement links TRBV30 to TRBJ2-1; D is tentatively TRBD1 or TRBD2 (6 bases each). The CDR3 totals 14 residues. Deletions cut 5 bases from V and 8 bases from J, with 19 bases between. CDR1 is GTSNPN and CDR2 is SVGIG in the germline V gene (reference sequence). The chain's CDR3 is CAWSIGGTGYEQFF. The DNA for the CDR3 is TGTGCCTGGTCTATAGGGGGGACTGGATATGAGCAGTTCTTC.

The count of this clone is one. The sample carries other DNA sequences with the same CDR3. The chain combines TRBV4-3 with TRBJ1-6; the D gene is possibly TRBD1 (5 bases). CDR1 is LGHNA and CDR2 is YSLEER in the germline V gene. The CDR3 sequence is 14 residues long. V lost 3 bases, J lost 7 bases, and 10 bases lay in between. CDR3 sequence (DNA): TGCGCCAGCAGCCAGGTACAGGAGAATTCACCCCTCCACTTT. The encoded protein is CASSQVQENSPLHF.

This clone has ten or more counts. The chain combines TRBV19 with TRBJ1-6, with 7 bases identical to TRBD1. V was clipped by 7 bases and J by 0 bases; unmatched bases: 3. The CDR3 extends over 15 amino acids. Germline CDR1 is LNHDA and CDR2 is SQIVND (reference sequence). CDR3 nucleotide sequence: TGTGCCAGTATGACAGGGAGCTCCTATAATTCACCCCTCCACTTT. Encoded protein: CASMTGSSYNSPLHF. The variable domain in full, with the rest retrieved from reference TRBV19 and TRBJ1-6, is DGGITQSPKYLFRKEGQNVTLSCEQNLNHDAMYWYRQDPGQGLRLIYYSQIVNDFQKGDIAEGYSVSREKKESFPLTVTSAQKNPTAFYLCASMTGSSYNSPLHFGNGTRLTVT.

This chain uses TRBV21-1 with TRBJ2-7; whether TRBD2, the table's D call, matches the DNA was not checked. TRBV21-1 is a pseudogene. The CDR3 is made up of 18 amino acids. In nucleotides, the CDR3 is TGTGCCAGCAGCAAGGGAGGATTGGGCCTCGACTTAGGCTACGAGCAGTACTTC. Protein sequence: CASSKGGLGLDLGYEQYF.

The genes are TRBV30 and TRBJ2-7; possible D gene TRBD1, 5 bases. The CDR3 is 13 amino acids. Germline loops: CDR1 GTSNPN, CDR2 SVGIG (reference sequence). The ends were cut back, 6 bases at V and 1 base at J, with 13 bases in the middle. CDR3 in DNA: TGTGCCTGCAGGACACTCCTTTCCTACGAGCAGTACTTC. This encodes CACRTLLSYEQYF.

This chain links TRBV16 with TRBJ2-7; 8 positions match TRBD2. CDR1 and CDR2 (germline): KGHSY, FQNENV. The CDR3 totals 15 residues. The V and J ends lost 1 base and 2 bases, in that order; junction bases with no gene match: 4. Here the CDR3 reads CASSQLVAGPYEQYF. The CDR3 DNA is TGTGCCAGCAGCCAATTAGTAGCGGGGCCCTACGAGCAGTACTTC.

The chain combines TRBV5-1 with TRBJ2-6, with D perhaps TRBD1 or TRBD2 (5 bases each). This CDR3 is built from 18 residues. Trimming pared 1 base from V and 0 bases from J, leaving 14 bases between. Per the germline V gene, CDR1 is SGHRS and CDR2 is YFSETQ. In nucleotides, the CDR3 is TGCGCCAGCAGCTTGTTTGGGACGGGTAACTCTGGGGCCAACGTCCTGACTTTC. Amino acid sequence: CASSLFGTGNSGANVLTF.

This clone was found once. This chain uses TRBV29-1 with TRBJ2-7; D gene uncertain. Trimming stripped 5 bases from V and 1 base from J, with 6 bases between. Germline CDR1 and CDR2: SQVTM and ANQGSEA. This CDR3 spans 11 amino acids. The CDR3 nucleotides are TGCAGCGTTTCAGCATCCTACGAGCAGTACTTC. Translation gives CSVSASYEQYF.

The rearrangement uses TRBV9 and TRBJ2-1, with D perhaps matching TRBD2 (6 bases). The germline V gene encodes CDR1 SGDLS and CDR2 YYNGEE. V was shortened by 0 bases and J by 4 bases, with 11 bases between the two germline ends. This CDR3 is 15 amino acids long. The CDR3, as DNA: TGTGCCAGCAGCGTAGATGGGGGGAAGTACAATGAGCAGTTCTTC. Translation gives CASSVDGGKYNEQFF. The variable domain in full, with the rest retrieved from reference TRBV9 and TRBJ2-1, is DSGVTQTPKHLITATGQRVTLRCSPRSGDLSVYWYQQSLDQGLQFLIQYYNGEERAKGNILERFSAQQFPDLHSELNLSSLELGDSALYFCASSVDGGKYNEQFFGPGTRLTVL.

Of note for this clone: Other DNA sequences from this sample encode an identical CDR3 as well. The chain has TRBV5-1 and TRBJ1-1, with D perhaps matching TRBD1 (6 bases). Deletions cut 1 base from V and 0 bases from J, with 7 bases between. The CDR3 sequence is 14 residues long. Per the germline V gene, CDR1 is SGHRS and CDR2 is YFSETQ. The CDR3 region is CASSLRTVNTEAFF. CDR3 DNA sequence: TGCGCCAGCAGCTTGAGGACAGTGAACACTGAAGCTTTCTTT. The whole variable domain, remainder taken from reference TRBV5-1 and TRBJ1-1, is KAGVTQTPRYLIKTRGQQVTLSCSPISGHRSVSWYQQTPGQGLQFLFEYFSETQRNKGNFPGRFSGRQFSNSRSEMNVSTLELGDSALYLCASSLRTVNTEAFFGQGTRLTVV.

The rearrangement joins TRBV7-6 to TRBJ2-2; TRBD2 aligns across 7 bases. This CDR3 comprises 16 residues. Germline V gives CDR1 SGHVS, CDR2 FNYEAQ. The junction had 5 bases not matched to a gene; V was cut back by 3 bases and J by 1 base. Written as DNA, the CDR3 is TGTGCCAGCAGCTTTTTACGGGGGGAGAACACCGGGGAGCTGTTTTTT. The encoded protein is CASSFLRGENTGELFF.